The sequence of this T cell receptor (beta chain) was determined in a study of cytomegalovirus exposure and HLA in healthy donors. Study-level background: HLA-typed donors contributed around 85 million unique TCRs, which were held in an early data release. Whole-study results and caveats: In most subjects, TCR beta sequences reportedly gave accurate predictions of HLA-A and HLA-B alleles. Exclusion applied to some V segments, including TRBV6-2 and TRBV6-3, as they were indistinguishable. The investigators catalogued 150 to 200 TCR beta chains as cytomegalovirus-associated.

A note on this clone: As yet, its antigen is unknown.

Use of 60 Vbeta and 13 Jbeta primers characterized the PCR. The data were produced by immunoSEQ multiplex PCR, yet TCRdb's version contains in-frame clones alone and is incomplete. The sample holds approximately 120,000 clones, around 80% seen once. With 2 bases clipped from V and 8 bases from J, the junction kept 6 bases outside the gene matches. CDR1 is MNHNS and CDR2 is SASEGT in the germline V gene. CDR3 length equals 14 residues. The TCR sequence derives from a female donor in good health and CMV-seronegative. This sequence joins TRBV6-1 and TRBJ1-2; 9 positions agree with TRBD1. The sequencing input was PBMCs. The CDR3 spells CASSERGTGSGYTF. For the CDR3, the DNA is TGTGCCAGCAGTGAAAGAGGGACAGGGAGCGGCTACACCTTC.